A selection of T cell receptor beta chains follows, all from one sample in a study of T cells in Graves' hyperthyroidism and ophthalmopathy. TCRdb independently ran MiXCR on the multiplex PCR reads; one entry per CDR3 protein. The profile shows about 610,000 distinct CDR3 sequences, 14% to 15% of them singletons. The sequenced sample was blood. The source of these receptors is a middle-aged woman with Graves' ophthalmopathy. Each CDR3 is given with its conserved first and last residue. The order of the fields is V gene, J gene, clone size, D gene, CDR3 protein, CDR3 DNA. The D gene is left open where the match is weak. For some rows the clone size is stated as once, few or many, or as a class when expanded; others skip it.

V gene: TRBV18; J gene: TRBJ1-2; clone size: once; D gene: TRBD1; CDR3 protein: CANSPTGADYGYTF; CDR3 DNA: TGTGCCAACTCACCCACAGGGGCCGACTATGGCTACACCTTC
V gene: TRBV11-1; J gene: TRBJ2-7; clone size: -; D gene: -; CDR3 protein: CASSLALDREEDYEQYF; CDR3 DNA: TGTGCCAGCAGCTTAGCCCTTGACAGGGAGGAGGACTACGAGCAGTACTTC
V gene: TRBV28; J gene: TRBJ2-1; clone size: many; D gene: -; CDR3 protein: CASNSQGYSSTPYNEQFF; CDR3 DNA: TGTGCCAGCAACTCCCAGGGATACAGTAGTACTCCCTACAATGAGCAGTTCTTC
V gene: TRBV30; J gene: TRBJ2-7; clone size: few; D gene: -; CDR3 protein: CAWSDGVWGEQYF; CDR3 DNA: TGTGCCTGGAGTGACGGGGTCTGGGGCGAGCAGTACTTC
V gene: TRBV27; J gene: TRBJ1-3; clone size: many; D gene: -; CDR3 protein: CASSSSHASGAGGNTIYF; CDR3 DNA: TGTGCCAGCAGTTCGTCCCACGCCTCAGGGGCGGGGGGAAACACCATATATTTT
V gene: TRBV29-1; J gene: TRBJ1-1; clone size: many; D gene: -; CDR3 protein: CSVVQKHTEAFF; CDR3 DNA: TGCAGCGTTGTCCAAAAACACACTGAAGCTTTCTTT
V gene: TRBV4-3; J gene: TRBJ2-5; clone size: few; D gene: -; CDR3 protein: CASSQPGVMRETQYF; CDR3 DNA: TGCGCCAGCAGCCAACCAGGGGTGATGAGAGAGACCCAGTACTTC
V gene: TRBV11-1; J gene: TRBJ2-7; clone size: many; D gene: TRBD1; CDR3 protein: CASRDRHYEQYF; CDR3 DNA: TGTGCCAGCAGGGACAGGCACTACGAGCAGTACTTC
V gene: TRBV7-9; J gene: TRBJ2-7; clone size: many; D gene: -; CDR3 protein: CASSLVDTYEQYF; CDR3 DNA: TGTGCCAGCAGCTTAGTAGACACTTACGAGCAGTACTTC
V gene: TRBV19; J gene: TRBJ1-1; clone size: once; D gene: TRBD1; CDR3 protein: CASSTTGRAEAFF; CDR3 DNA: TGTGCCAGTAGTACGACAGGGCGGGCTGAAGCTTTCTTT
V gene: TRBV12-3/TRBV12-4; J gene: TRBJ1-1; clone size: -; D gene: -; CDR3 protein: CAGSITGNTEAFF; CDR3 DNA: TGTGCCGGGAGTATTACAGGGAACACTGAAGCTTTCTTT
V gene: TRBV12-3/TRBV12-4; J gene: TRBJ1-5; clone size: -; D gene: TRBD1; CDR3 protein: CASSGRTGVDQPQHF; CDR3 DNA: TGTGCCAGCAGTGGCCGGACAGGGGTAGATCAGCCCCAGCATTTT
V gene: TRBV6-2/TRBV6-3; J gene: TRBJ2-5; clone size: -; D gene: TRBD1; CDR3 protein: CASRPRDRGQETQYF; CDR3 DNA: TGTGCCAGCAGACCACGGGACAGGGGCCAAGAGACCCAGTACTTC
V gene: TRBV6-5; J gene: TRBJ2-5; clone size: many; D gene: -; CDR3 protein: CASSRVPSGQETQYF; CDR3 DNA: TGTGCCAGCAGCCGCGTGCCCAGCGGACAAGAGACCCAGTACTTC